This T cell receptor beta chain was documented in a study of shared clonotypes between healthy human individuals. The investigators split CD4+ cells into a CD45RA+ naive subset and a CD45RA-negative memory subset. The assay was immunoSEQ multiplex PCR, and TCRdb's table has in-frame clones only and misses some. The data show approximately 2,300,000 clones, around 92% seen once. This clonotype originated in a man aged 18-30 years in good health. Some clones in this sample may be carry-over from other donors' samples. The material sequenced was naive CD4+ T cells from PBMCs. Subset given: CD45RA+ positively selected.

CDR3: CASSSIQENIQYF. The CDR3 nucleotides are TGTGCCAGCAGCTCGATACAGGAAAACATTCAGTACTTC. The chain employs TRBV5-4 and TRBJ2-4; the D gene is possibly TRBD1 (5 bases). The germline V gene encodes CDR1 SGHNT and CDR2 YYREEE (reference sequence). The CDR3 spans 13 residues. Trimming cost V 3 bases and J 5 bases, with 9 bases left between them.